This passage covers 11 T cell receptor beta chains from one sample sequenced in a study of T cells after yellow fever vaccination. TCRdb reanalysed the 5' RACE reads using MiXCR and keeps one entry per CDR3 protein. The sample records a few hundred thousand distinct CDR3 sequences, 10% to 15% being singletons. Sequencing was performed on CD4+ T cells sorted from PBMCs, taken 45 days after the yellow fever booster vaccination. The receptor set was obtained from a man aged 25-45 years who received the YFV17D yellow fever vaccine.

The genes are TRBV5-1 and TRBJ2-1; tentative D call: TRBD1 (5 bases). Germline CDR1 is SGHRS and CDR2 is YFSETQ. The CDR3 extends over 13 amino acids. V lost 0 bases and J 8 bases, leaving 9 bases between the germline ends. CDR3 bases: TGCGCCAGCAGCTTGGCAGGGCCCCATGAGCAGTTCTTC. Translating it yields CASSLAGPHEQFF.

This clonotype was counted only a few times. The chain has TRBV24-1 and TRBJ2-3; D may be TRBD2 (6 bases). The germline V gene encodes CDR1 KGHDR and CDR2 SFDVKD. The CDR3 has 14 residues. Trimming stripped 12 bases from V and 10 bases from J, with 25 bases between. The CDR3 DNA reads as TGTGCCGATCCCTTAGCGGCCCCCGGGGCGTCGCAGTATTTT. It codes for CADPLAAPGASQYF.

The rearrangement links TRBV2 to TRBJ1-5, with 12 positions matching TRBD1. The CDR3 runs to 16 residues. After removal of 11 bases from V and 2 bases from J, the junction contained 10 bases not matched to a gene. The germline CDR1 and CDR2 sequences are SNHLY and FYNNEI. The CDR3 region is CAGRDRGLSGNQPQHF. The CDR3 nucleotides are TGTGCCGGGCGGGACAGGGGGCTATCTGGCAATCAGCCCCAGCATTTT.

This CDR3 reads CASSQEAQPDTQYF. The CDR3 DNA sequence: TGCGCCAGCAGCCAAGAGGCCCAACCAGATACGCAGTATTTT. V gene TRBV4-3 combines with J gene TRBJ2-3, with no clear D. Germline lookup yields CDR1 LGHNA and CDR2 YSLEER. V lost 0 bases, J lost 4 bases, and 8 bases lay in between. The CDR3 consists of 14 residues.

This clonotype has just a few counts. The chain combines TRBV16 with TRBJ2-3, with 7 bases fitting TRBD1. Germline loops: CDR1 KGHSY, CDR2 FQNENV. The junction had 4 bases not matched to a gene; V was cut back by 2 bases and J by 2 bases. The CDR3 is made up of 15 amino acids. The chain's CDR3 is CASSQNRGSTDTQYF. The CDR3 DNA sequence: TGTGCCAGCAGCCAAAACAGGGGATCCACAGATACGCAGTATTTT.

The chain combines TRBV15 with TRBJ2-1; a possible D gene is TRBD2 (6 bases). Germline CDR1 LNHNV, CDR2 YYDKDF (reference sequence). CDR3 size: 13 residues. V lost 0 bases to trimming and J lost 10 bases, with 10 bases between them. Here the CDR3 reads CATSRDVGGEQFF. The CDR3 DNA is TGTGCCACCAGCAGAGATGTAGGAGGGGAGCAGTTCTTC.

This clonotype was detected only a few times. The J gene is TRBJ2-2, the V gene TRBV5-4; TRBD2 is a possible D gene (5 bases). Trimming took off 0 bases at V and 0 bases at J, with 18 bases between the two ends. CDR1 SGHNT and CDR2 YYREEE come from the germline V gene (reference sequence). The CDR3 loop spans 19 amino acids. CDR3 sequence: CASSLDLRRAGTNTGELFF. The CDR3 region has the DNA TGTGCCAGCAGCTTGGATCTTAGGCGGGCAGGAACGAACACCGGGGAGCTGTTTTTT.

The rearrangement links TRBV6-2 or TRBV6-3 to TRBJ2-2, with unresolved D. The CDR3 is 13 amino acids. CDR1 MNHEY and CDR2 SVGEGT come from the germline V gene. Trimming took 6 bases from V and 7 from J, leaving 12 bases between them. CDR3 nucleotides: TGTGCCAGCAGCCGGATTCACGGCGGGGAGCTGTTTTTT. Translation gives CASSRIHGGELFF.

The genes are TRBV18 and TRBJ1-2; TRBD1 is a possible D gene (5 bases). Germline CDR1 and CDR2: KGHSH and LQKENI. This CDR3 spans 13 amino acids. With 4 bases removed from V and 2 bases from J, the gap between germline ends came to 8 bases. This CDR3 reads CASSRDGNYGYTF. The CDR3 DNA is TGTGCCAGCTCACGGGACGGAAACTATGGCTACACCTTC.

The chain couples TRBV7-8 to TRBJ2-3; TRBD2 aligns across 12 bases. Germline V gene sequence: CDR1 SGHVS, CDR2 FQNEAQ. After removal of 4 bases from V and 2 bases from J, the junction contained 4 bases not matched to a gene. The CDR3 loop spans 16 amino acids. The CDR3 reads CASSSRLAGATDTQYF. The CDR3 nucleotides are TGTGCCAGCAGCTCACGACTAGCGGGGGCCACAGATACGCAGTATTTT. The whole variable domain, filled in from reference TRBV7-8 and TRBJ2-3, reads GAGVSQSPRYKVAKRGQDVALRCDPISGHVSLFWYQQALGQGPEFLTYFQNEAQLDKSGLPSDRFFAERPEGSVSTLKIQRTQQEDSAVYLCASSSRLAGATDTQYFGPGTRLTVL.

This clonotype was found a few times. This chain connects TRBV4-3 to TRBJ1-6; D uncertain. Trimming took off 1 base at V and 10 bases at J, with 11 bases between the two ends. This CDR3 spans 14 amino acids. The germline V gene has CDR1 LGHNA and CDR2 YSLEER. The CDR3: CASSQGAGGSPLHF. In DNA form, the CDR3 reads TGCGCCAGCAGCCAAGGGGCTGGCGGCTCACCCCTCCACTTT.